The 27 T cell receptor beta chains in this list originate from one sample, sequenced in a study of response to subunit inactivated influenza vaccine (dated by TCRdb to 2017 to 2018). The library was built by means of RT-PCR. For sequencing, an Illumina HiSeq 2500 was employed. Starting from the raw public reads, TCRdb applied fastp trimming at Q25, assembled clones with MiXCR and retained in-frame beta chains. Each entry is one CDR3 protein sequence, shown with its most common DNA and genes. The sample includes hundreds of thousands of distinct CDR3 sequences, with roughly 25% observed a single time. Of the sample, around 2% is held by the ten largest clones. The specimen comprised CD4+ T cells sorted from PBMCs, sampled around 5 days after vaccination. Source of these receptors: a man aged 45-65 years who received an inactivated influenza vaccine. Donor details come from another sample of the same person, matched by shared clones.

This clonotype was seen a few times. The genes are TRBV28 and TRBJ2-3; 16 positions agree with TRBD2. Germline V gene data show CDR1 as MDHEN and CDR2 as SYDVKM. The V and J ends lost 4 bases and 6 bases, in that order; junction bases with no gene match: 13. This CDR3 is built from 19 residues. The CDR3 reads CASSSAPGLAGGPGDTQYF. CDR3 DNA sequence: TGTGCCAGCAGTTCCGCCCCGGGACTAGCGGGAGGGCCCGGCGATACGCAGTATTTT. Combining the CDR3 with reference TRBV28 and TRBJ2-3 gives the whole variable domain DVKVTQSSRYLVKRTGEKVFLECVQDMDHENMFWYRQDPGLGLRLIYFSYDVKMKEKGDIPEGYSVSREKKERFSLILESASTNQTSMYLCASSSAPGLAGGPGDTQYFGPGTRLTVL.

The sample holds a few counts of this clonotype. This chain connects TRBV30 to TRBJ1-1; no clear D. The CDR3 is 12 residues long. Trimming stripped 4 bases from V and 3 bases from J, with 9 bases between. Germline V gene data show CDR1 as GTSNPN and CDR2 as SVGIG (reference sequence). The CDR3 is CAWTVSDTEAFF. CDR3 nucleotide sequence: TGTGCCTGGACCGTCAGTGACACTGAAGCTTTCTTT.

V is TRBV4-1 and J is TRBJ2-3; D is ambiguous. Looked up from germline, CDR1 is MGHRA and CDR2 is YSYEKL. V was pared by 6 bases and J by 2 bases, with 15 bases between. The CDR3 extends over 15 amino acids. The CDR3 region is CASSPQESITDTQYF. The DNA for the CDR3 is TGCGCCAGCAGTCCCCAGGAGTCTATCACAGATACGCAGTATTTT.

CDR3 residues: CASSLFGTPDEQYF. The CDR3 DNA reads as TGTGCCAGCAGTCTCTTCGGGACTCCGGACGAGCAGTACTTC. V gene TRBV27 combines with J gene TRBJ2-7, with D perhaps matching TRBD2 (6 bases). The CDR3 extends over 14 amino acids. Germline CDR1 reads MNHEY; CDR2 reads SMNVEV (reference sequence). Trimming left V 5 bases short and J 5 bases short, with 16 bases between.

This clonotype was counted between two and nine times. The chain uses TRBV12-3 or TRBV12-4 and TRBJ1-1; TRBD1 matches 9 bases. This CDR3 spans 15 amino acids. V was pared by 5 bases and J by 4 bases, with 8 bases of the junction left unmatched. The CDR3 reads CASSPDGTGRTEAFF. As DNA, the CDR3 is TGTGCCAGCAGTCCAGATGGGACAGGGCGCACTGAAGCTTTCTTT.

In this sample, this clonotype turned up a few times. This chain joins TRBV27 and TRBJ2-1; 9 bases map to TRBD2. This CDR3 has 15 residues. The junction had 5 bases not matched to a gene; V was cut back by 0 bases and J by 8 bases. Germline-derived CDR1 and CDR2 are MNHEY and SMNVEV (reference sequence). The CDR3 nucleotides read TGTGCCAGCAGTTTATCGGGGACTAGCTCATATGAGCAGTTCTTC. This codes for CASSLSGTSSYEQFF.

The genes are TRBV7-6 and TRBJ2-7; possibly TRBD1 or TRBD2 for D (5 bases each). The CDR3 is 14 residues long. The V gene's germline CDR1 is SGHVS and CDR2 FNYEAQ. The V gene lost 4 bases and the J gene lost 2 bases, with 12 bases spanning the gap. CDR3 sequence: CASSSAGTTYEQYF. The CDR3 bases are TGTGCCAGCAGCTCTGCCGGGACGACCTACGAGCAGTACTTC.

The CDR3 DNA is TGTGCCATCAGTGGGGCGGGCACAGATACGCAGTATTTT. This encodes CAISGAGTDTQYF. The chain uses TRBV10-3 and TRBJ2-3, with D hard to call. Germline V gene sequence: CDR1 ENHRY, CDR2 SYGVKD. Trimming removed 4 bases at V and 1 base at J, with 6 bases between. The CDR3 loop spans 13 amino acids.

The chain combines TRBV29-1 with TRBJ2-5; D is tentatively TRBD1 or TRBD2 (7 bases each). Germline V gene lookup returns CDR1 SQVTM and CDR2 ANQGSEA. The CDR3 totals 15 residues. Trimming took off 0 bases at V and 5 bases at J, with 16 bases between the two ends. CDR3 loop: CSVEEPRGGRETQYF. CDR3 DNA: TGCAGCGTTGAAGAGCCCAGGGGGGGACGGGAGACCCAGTACTTC.

This clonotype was seen a few times. The CDR3 region has the DNA TGTGCCAGCAGTTCCACGTTGGTGACCCAGTACTTC. Its protein is CASSSTLVTQYF. The chain employs TRBV12-3 or TRBV12-4 and TRBJ2-5; no reliable D call. Trimming removed 4 bases at V and 7 bases at J, with 10 bases between. This CDR3 region has 12 residues.

The table lists this clonotype with a few counts. V gene TRBV10-3 combines with J gene TRBJ1-1, with D possibly TRBD1 on 5 matching bases. Germline-derived CDR1 and CDR2 are ENHRY and SYGVKD. The V end was cut by 0 bases, the J end by 6 bases, with 8 bases between. CDR3 length equals 13 residues. The DNA of the CDR3 is TGTGCCATCAGTGAGTCGATCAGGGCTGAAGCTTTCTTT. This encodes CAISESIRAEAFF.

This clonotype was seen a few times. Written as DNA, the CDR3 is TGTGCCAGCAGCATGAACAGGAACACTGAAGCTTTCTTT. Encoded protein: CASSMNRNTEAFF. The rearrangement links TRBV13 to TRBJ1-1; no firm D call. Trimming pared 5 bases from V and 1 base from J, leaving 8 bases between. The CDR3 has 13 residues. Germline V CDR1 and CDR2: PRHDT, FYEKMQ (reference sequence).

The V and J genes are TRBV10-1 and TRBJ2-7; 7 bases agree with TRBD1. This CDR3 has 13 residues. Per the germline V gene, CDR1 is WNHNN and CDR2 is SYGVQD (reference sequence). J gave up 4 bases and V 7 bases, and 7 bases lay outside the gene matches. The CDR3 nucleotides read TGCGCCAGCAATGGGACAGTAGCATACGAGCAGTACTTC. This encodes CASNGTVAYEQYF.

This clonotype has more than one count but fewer than ten. The rearrangement uses TRBV7-8 and TRBJ2-2, with D maybe TRBD1 (5 bases). Germline V lookup: CDR1 SGHVS, CDR2 FQNEAQ. The CDR3 extends over 15 amino acids. The ends were cut back, 2 bases at V and 3 bases at J, with 10 bases in the middle. CDR3 DNA sequence: TGTGCCAGCAGCTTAAGCAGGGATCACACCGGGGAGCTGTTTTTT. It is translated as CASSLSRDHTGELFF.

This clonotype was detected only a few times. The chain recombines TRBV6-4 with TRBJ2-3; D is ambiguous. Trimming removed 2 bases from V and 3 bases from J, with 12 bases in between. The germline CDR1 and CDR2 sequences are MRHNA and SNTAGT. CDR3 length: 15 residues. CDR3: CASSDTPRSTDTQYF. CDR3 in DNA: TGTGCCAGCAGTGACACTCCCCGAAGTACAGATACGCAGTATTTT.

This clonotype was seen a few times. The chain recombines TRBV29-1 with TRBJ1-6; D gene ambiguous. The germline V and J ends were trimmed by 3 bases and 5 bases, with 5 bases remaining between them. Looked up from germline, CDR1 is SQVTM and CDR2 is ANQGSEA. The length of the CDR3 is 12 residues. In nucleotides, the CDR3 is TGCAGCGTTGATCCGGATAATTCACCCCTCCACTTT. It codes for CSVDPDNSPLHF.

This clonotype was seen a handful of times. The CDR3 loop reads CASSSGVRLAKNIQYF. DNA of the CDR3: TGTGCCAGCAGCTCGGGAGTACGGCTAGCCAAAAACATTCAGTACTTC. The rearrangement joins TRBV5-5 to TRBJ2-4; D possibly corresponds to TRBD2 (6 bases). Per germline, CDR1 SGHKS and CDR2 YYEKEE (reference sequence). This CDR3 has 16 amino acids. With 3 bases removed from V and 0 bases from J, the gap between germline ends came to 13 bases. The whole variable domain, filled in from reference TRBV5-5 and TRBJ2-4, reads DAGVTQSPTHLIKTRGQQVTLRCSPISGHKSVSWYQQVLGQGPQFIFQYYEKEERGRGNFPDRFSARQFPNYSSELNVNALLLGDSALYLCASSSGVRLAKNIQYFGAGTRLSVL.

This chain uses TRBV5-1 with TRBJ2-3; 10 nucleotides line up with TRBD1. V lost 0 bases and J lost 0; bases outside the gene matches: 1. CDR1 SGHRS and CDR2 YFSETQ come from the germline V gene. This CDR3 has 16 amino acids. The CDR3 region is CASSLGDRGSTDTQYF. The CDR3 nucleotides read TGCGCCAGCAGCTTGGGGGACAGGGGCAGCACAGATACGCAGTATTTT.

This chain connects TRBV11-2 to TRBJ2-1, with D possibly being TRBD1 (5 bases). V dropped 2 bases and J dropped 6 bases, with 11 bases sitting between them. The CDR3 is 14 residues long. Looked up from germline, CDR1 is SGHAT and CDR2 is FQNNGV. This CDR3 is CASSLNFQGNEQFF. The DNA for the CDR3 is TGTGCCAGCAGCTTAAACTTCCAGGGCAATGAGCAGTTCTTC.

The CDR3 region is CASSLVGFGEQYF. The CDR3 DNA sequence: TGTGCCAGCAGTTTAGTAGGGTTCGGGGAGCAGTACTTC. The chain joins TRBV28 to TRBJ2-7, with D uncertain. This CDR3 comprises 13 residues. V was clipped by 2 bases and J by 7 bases, with 12 bases between them. Germline CDR1 is MDHEN and CDR2 is SYDVKM.

V gene TRBV7-2 combines with J gene TRBJ2-2, with D perhaps being TRBD1 or TRBD2 (5 bases each). Germline V gene sequence: CDR1 SGHTA, CDR2 FQGNSA. CDR3 length: 16 amino acids. V lost 5 bases to trimming and J lost 2 bases, with 15 bases between them. The DNA of the CDR3 is TGTGCCAGCAGCCCGTCGGAGCGGACAAACACCGGGGAGCTGTTTTTT. Encoded protein: CASSPSERTNTGELFF.

V gene TRBV2 combines with J gene TRBJ1-1; D gene uncertain. CDR3 length equals 12 residues. Germline CDR1 is SNHLY and CDR2 is FYNNEI. V lost 7 bases and J lost 7, with 13 bases in between. This CDR3 reads CASTELSGEAFF. The CDR3 DNA sequence: TGTGCCAGCACCGAGCTTAGTGGTGAAGCTTTCTTT.

This chain joins TRBV7-9 and TRBJ2-6; TRBD2 is a possible D gene (6 bases). Germline V lookup: CDR1 SEHNR, CDR2 FQNEAQ (reference sequence). The CDR3 covers 17 residues. V was trimmed by 3 bases and J by 1 base, leaving 13 bases between them. The CDR3 nucleotides are TGTGCCAGCAGCTTCCCGGGACTTTTATCTGGGGCCAACGTCCTGACTTTC. Residues: CASSFPGLLSGANVLTF.

This clonotype was observed a few times. The chain carries TRBV12-3 or TRBV12-4 and TRBJ2-7; 13 bases match TRBD2. V lost 4 bases, J lost 6 bases, and 6 bases stayed unmatched. This CDR3 contains 15 residues. This chain's CDR3 is CASSSGLAGMGEQYF. In nucleotides, the CDR3 is TGTGCCAGCAGTTCGGGACTAGCGGGAATGGGCGAGCAGTACTTC.

This clonotype occurred a few times. V and J are TRBV4-3 and TRBJ1-4; a possible D gene is TRBD1 (6 bases). Germline assignment: CDR1 LGHNA and CDR2 YSLEER. This CDR3 region has 16 residues. V lost 3 bases and J lost 6, with 17 bases in between. The CDR3 loop reads CASSQAAGGGYEKLFF. The CDR3 DNA is TGCGCCAGCAGCCAGGCTGCCGGGGGGGGCTATGAAAAACTGTTTTTT.

The chain recombines TRBV7-9 with TRBJ1-5; D is perhaps TRBD1 (5 bases). The CDR3 contains 13 residues. Germline-derived CDR1 and CDR2 are SEHNR and FQNEAQ (reference sequence). Trimming pared 3 bases from V and 6 bases from J, leaving 9 bases between. This chain's CDR3 is CASSFQGSQPQHF. For the CDR3, the DNA is TGTGCCAGCAGCTTCCAGGGAAGTCAGCCCCAGCATTTT.

This sequence joins TRBV20-1 and TRBJ2-3; 9 nucleotides agree with TRBD2. This CDR3 spans 16 amino acids. CDR1 is DFQATT, CDR2 SNEGSKA, per germline (reference sequence). V shed 2 bases, J shed 2 bases, and the junction held 8 bases outside the gene matches. The CDR3 loop reads CSARSAREGYTDTQYF. The CDR3 region has the DNA TGCAGTGCTAGATCGGCGCGGGAGGGTTACACAGATACGCAGTATTTT.